The clone carrying this T cell receptor (beta chain) appeared once. Its antigen is not identified. Every subset's genomic DNA went evenly onto several immunoSEQ plates. In the sorted-subset replicate PCRs, about 200 ng DNA, 25,000 to 30,000 T cell genomes, was used. This table comes from immunoSEQ multiplex PCR, and its TCRdb copy is limited to in-frame clones, with some not included. The sample lists roughly 2,000,000 clones, around 93% occurring once. The data were obtained in a study of shared clonotypes between healthy human individuals. General observations from the study: A few donors shared roughly 5% of their naive CD4 clonotypes. Naive subsets generally had larger estimated richness than memory subsets.

CDR1 is LNHNV, CDR2 YYDKDF, per germline (reference sequence). J was trimmed by 3 bases and V by 8 bases; bases with no gene match: 8. CDR3 size: 15 residues. Naive CD8 cells, CD45RO-negative and positively selected for CCR7, excluded terminally differentiated effector memory CD45RA+ cells. This sequence was found in a man between 18 and 29 years old in good health. Some clones in this sample may be carry-over from other donors' samples. The V gene is TRBV15, the J gene TRBJ2-1; 9 bases line up with TRBD2. What was sequenced was naive CD8+ T cells from PBMCs. The CDR3 coding sequence is TGTGCCACCTCCTTGACTAGCGGAGGCTACAATGAGCAGTTCTTC. Protein product: CATSLTSGGYNEQFF.